This T cell receptor (beta chain) was identified during a study of T cell changes during pregnancy in multiple sclerosis. Method: immunoSEQ multiplex PCR; TCRdb's copy keeps in-frame clones and lacks some. The sample lists tens of thousands of clones, about nine tenths occurring once. The germline V gene encodes CDR1 ENHRY and CDR2 SYGVKD. Between the trimmed V and J ends, which lost 9 bases and 4 bases, there was a span of 16 bases. The CDR3 runs to 13 residues. The clonotype comes from a female donor in good health, enrolled as a control in a pregnancy study. The J gene is TRBJ2-7, the V gene TRBV10-3; maybe TRBD2 (5 bases). Material: peripheral blood, obtained in the third trimester of pregnancy. CDR3 coding DNA: TGTGCCATTCTTAGGACTGACTCTTACGAGCAGTACTTC. Its translation: CAILRTDSYEQYF.